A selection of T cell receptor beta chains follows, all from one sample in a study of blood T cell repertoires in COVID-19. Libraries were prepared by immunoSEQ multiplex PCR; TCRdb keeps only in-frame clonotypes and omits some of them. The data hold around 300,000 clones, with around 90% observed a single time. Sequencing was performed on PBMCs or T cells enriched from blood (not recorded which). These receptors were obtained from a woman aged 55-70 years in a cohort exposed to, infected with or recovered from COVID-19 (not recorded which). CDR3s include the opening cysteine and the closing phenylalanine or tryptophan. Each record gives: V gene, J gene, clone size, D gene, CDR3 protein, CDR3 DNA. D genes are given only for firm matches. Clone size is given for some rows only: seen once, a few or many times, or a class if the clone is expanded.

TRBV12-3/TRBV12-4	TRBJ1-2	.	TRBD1	CASNPDREGGYTF	TGTGCCAGCAACCCGGACAGGGAGGGTGGCTACACCTTC
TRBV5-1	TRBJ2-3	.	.	CASSLEAGWDTDTQYF	TGCGCCAGCAGCTTGGAGGCGGGATGGGATACAGATACGCAGTATTTT
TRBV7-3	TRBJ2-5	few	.	CASSPGLSGTQYF	TGTGCCAGCAGCCCGGGACTGTCGGGGACCCAGTACTTC
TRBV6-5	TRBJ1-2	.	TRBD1	CASSPDRGPYGYTF	TGTGCCAGCAGCCCCGACAGGGGACCCTATGGCTACACCTTC
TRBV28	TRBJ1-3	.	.	CASSLPRFEGNTIYF	TGTGCCAGCAGCCTCCCCCGTTTCGAGGGAAACACCATATATTTT
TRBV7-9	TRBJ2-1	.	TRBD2	CASSPGGARESYNEQFF	TGTGCCAGCAGCCCGGGAGGGGCGCGGGAGTCCTACAATGAGCAGTTCTTC
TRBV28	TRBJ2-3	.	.	CASSLGGARTDTQYF	TGTGCCAGCAGTTTGGGGGGAGCGCGCACAGATACGCAGTATTTT
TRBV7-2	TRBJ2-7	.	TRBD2	CASSLVGAGAVYEQYF	TGTGCCAGCAGCTTAGTTGGAGCGGGAGCCGTCTACGAGCAGTACTTC
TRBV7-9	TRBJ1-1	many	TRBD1	CASSPGEGGYTEAFF	TGTGCCAGCAGCCCCGGGGAAGGGGGCTACACTGAAGCTTTCTTT
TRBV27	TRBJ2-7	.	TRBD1	CASSFDRGRRNSYEQYF	TGTGCCAGCAGTTTTGACAGGGGTAGACGTAACTCCTACGAGCAGTACTTC
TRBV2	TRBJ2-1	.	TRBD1	CASILRTLRDRGHREQFF	TGTGCCAGCATCCTACGCACACTCCGGGACAGGGGGCACCGAGAGCAGTTCTTC
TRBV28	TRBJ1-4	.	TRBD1	CASRVGQDEKLFF	TGTGCCAGCAGGGTAGGACAGGATGAAAAACTGTTTTTT
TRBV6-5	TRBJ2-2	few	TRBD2	CASTTGGAGTGELFF	TGTGCCAGCACTACCGGGGGGGCCGGCACCGGGGAGCTGTTTTTT
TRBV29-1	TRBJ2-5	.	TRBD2	CSVALAGAGTQYF	TGCAGCGTTGCACTAGCGGGAGCAGGGACCCAGTACTTC
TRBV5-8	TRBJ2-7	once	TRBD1	CASSFRDRGSYEQYF	TGTGCCAGCAGCTTCCGGGACAGGGGCTCCTACGAGCAGTACTTC
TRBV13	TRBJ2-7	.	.	CASSKTGKSNEQYF	TGTGCCAGCAGCAAGACAGGTAAAAGTAACGAGCAGTACTTC
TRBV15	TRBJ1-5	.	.	CATSRDVESQHF	TGTGCCACCAGCAGAGATGTTGAGTCCCAGCATTTT
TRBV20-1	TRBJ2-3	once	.	CSSRGDTQYF	TGCAGTTCCCGGGGGGATACGCAGTATTTT
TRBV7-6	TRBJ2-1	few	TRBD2	CASSPRTSGYSSYNEQFF	TGTGCCAGCAGCCCGAGGACTAGCGGATATAGCTCCTACAATGAGCAGTTCTTC
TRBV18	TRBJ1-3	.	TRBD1	CASSPQPTGTGNTIYF	TGTGCCAGCTCACCACAGCCGACAGGGACTGGAAACACCATATATTTT
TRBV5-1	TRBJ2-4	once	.	CASSLERKNIQYF	TGCGCCAGCAGCTTGGAGAGGAAAAACATTCAGTACTTC
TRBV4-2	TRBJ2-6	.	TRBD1	CASSQDLQGADPRVLTF	TGTGCCAGCAGCCAAGATCTCCAGGGGGCGGACCCTAGGGTCCTGACTTTC
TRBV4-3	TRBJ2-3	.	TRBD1	CASSLDSAGGIKDTQYF	TGCGCCAGCAGCCTAGATTCGGCAGGGGGAATAAAGGATACGCAGTATTTT
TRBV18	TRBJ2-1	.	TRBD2	CASSPPGTSYEQFF	TGTGCCAGCTCACCCCCCGGGACTAGCTATGAGCAGTTCTTC
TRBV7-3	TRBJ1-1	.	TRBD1	CASSSTGGDGTEAFF	TGTGCCAGCAGCTCTACAGGGGGCGATGGGACTGAAGCTTTCTTT
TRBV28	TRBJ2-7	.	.	CASSLSGGRREQYF	TGTGCCAGCAGTTTATCCGGGGGAAGGCGCGAGCAGTACTTC
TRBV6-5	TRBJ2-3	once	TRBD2	CASSWVAGGSDTQYF	TGTGCCAGCAGTTGGGTAGCGGGAGGATCGGATACGCAGTATTTT
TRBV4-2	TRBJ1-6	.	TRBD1	CASSQANRDSYNSPLHF	TGTGCCAGCAGCCAAGCCAACCGGGACAGTTATAATTCACCCCTCCACTTT
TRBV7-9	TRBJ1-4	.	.	CASSLDVDRLNEKLFF	TGTGCCAGCAGCTTAGATGTTGACAGGTTAAATGAAAAACTGTTTTTT
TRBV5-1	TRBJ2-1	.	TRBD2	CASSTLAGGSYNEQFF	TGCGCCAGCAGCACCTTAGCGGGAGGTTCCTACAATGAGCAGTTCTTC
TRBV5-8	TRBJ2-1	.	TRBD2	CASSRRLAGGYNEQFF	TGTGCCAGCAGCCGCCGACTAGCGGGAGGGTACAATGAGCAGTTCTTC
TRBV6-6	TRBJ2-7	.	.	CASSTTKREQYF	TGTGCCAGCAGTACCACGAAGCGAGAGCAGTACTTC
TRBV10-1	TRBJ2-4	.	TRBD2	CASSTGGENIQYF	TGCGCCAGCAGTACGGGGGGAGAAAACATTCAGTACTTC
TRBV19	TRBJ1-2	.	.	CASSKRGGYGYTF	TGTGCCAGTAGTAAAAGGGGTGGCTATGGCTACACCTTC
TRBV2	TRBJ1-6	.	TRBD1	CASSGGTGASPLHF	TGTGCCAGCTCTGGCGGGACAGGGGCTTCACCCCTCCACTTT
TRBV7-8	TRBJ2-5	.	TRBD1	CASSLGGQGGQTQYF	TGTGCCAGCAGCTTAGGGGGACAGGGTGGGCAGACCCAGTACTTC
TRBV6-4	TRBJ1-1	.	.	CASRPEEGVDTEAFF	TGTGCCAGCAGACCTGAGGAGGGTGTGGACACTGAAGCTTTCTTT
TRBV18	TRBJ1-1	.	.	CASSPRTENTEAFF	TGTGCCAGCTCACCACGGACAGAGAACACTGAAGCTTTCTTT
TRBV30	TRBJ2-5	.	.	CAWSGTKETQYF	TGTGCCTGGAGCGGGACAAAAGAGACCCAGTACTTC
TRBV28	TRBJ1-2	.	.	CASSSPRVKHGYTF	TGTGCCAGCAGTTCCCCCCGGGTCAAGCATGGCTACACCTTC
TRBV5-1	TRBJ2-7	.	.	CASSTLSSYEQYF	TGCGCCAGCAGCACCCTGAGCTCCTACGAGCAGTACTTC